The clone carrying this TCR beta chain was detected many times. No antigen is known for it. The CDR3 has 12 residues. Trimming cost V 4 bases and J 2 bases, with 8 bases left between them. Germline values: CDR1 SQVTM, CDR2 ANQGSEA. Ranging in age from about 6 to 95, the donors were healthy Caucasian individuals from Russia. The sample comes from a study of blood T cells in healthy people across ages. Study-level information: In model experiments, template switching was able to capture about one barcoded beta molecule for every two T cells that were present.

Study results and caveats: Getting older went along with TCR beta diversity per million T cells dropping roughly linearly.

Alongside a J-beta primer mix, a sample-barcoded 5' primer served in a second PCR lasting about 7 to 11 cycles. TCRdb re-called the 5' RACE reads with MiXCR, one entry per CDR3 protein. The data show more than 550,000 distinct CDR3 sequences, 20% to 25% seen once. The gene calls are TRBV29-1 and TRBJ1-1; the D gene is possibly TRBD1 (6 bases). The TCR comes from a man between 70 and 80 years old in good health. The material sequenced was blood. This chain's CDR3 is CSVGTANTEAFF. The CDR3 bases are TGCAGCGTTGGGACAGCCAACACTGAAGCTTTCTTT.